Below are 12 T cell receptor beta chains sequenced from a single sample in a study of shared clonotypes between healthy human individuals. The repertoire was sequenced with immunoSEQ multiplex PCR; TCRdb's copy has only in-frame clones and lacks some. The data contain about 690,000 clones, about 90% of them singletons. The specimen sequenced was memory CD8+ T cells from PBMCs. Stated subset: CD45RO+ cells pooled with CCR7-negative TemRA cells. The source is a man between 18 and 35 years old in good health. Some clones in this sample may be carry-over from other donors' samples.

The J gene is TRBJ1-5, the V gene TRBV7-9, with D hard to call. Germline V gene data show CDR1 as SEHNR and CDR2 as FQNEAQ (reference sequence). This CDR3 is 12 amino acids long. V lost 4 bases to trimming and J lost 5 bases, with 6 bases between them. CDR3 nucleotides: TGTGCCAGCAGCTCCGACCATCAGCCCCAGCATTTT. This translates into CASSSDHQPQHF.

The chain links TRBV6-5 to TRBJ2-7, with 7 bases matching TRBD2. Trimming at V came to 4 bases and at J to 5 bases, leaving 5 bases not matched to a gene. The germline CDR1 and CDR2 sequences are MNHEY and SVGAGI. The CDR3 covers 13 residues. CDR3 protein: CASSFTSVHEQYF. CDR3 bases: TGTGCCAGCAGTTTTACTAGCGTCCACGAGCAGTACTTC.

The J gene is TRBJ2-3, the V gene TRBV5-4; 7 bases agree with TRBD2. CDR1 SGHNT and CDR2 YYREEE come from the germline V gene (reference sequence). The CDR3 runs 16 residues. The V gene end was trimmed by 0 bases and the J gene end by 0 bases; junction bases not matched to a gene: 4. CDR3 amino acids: CASSLGLAVSTDTQYF. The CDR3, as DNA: TGTGCCAGCAGCTTGGGGCTAGCGGTCAGCACAGATACGCAGTATTTT.

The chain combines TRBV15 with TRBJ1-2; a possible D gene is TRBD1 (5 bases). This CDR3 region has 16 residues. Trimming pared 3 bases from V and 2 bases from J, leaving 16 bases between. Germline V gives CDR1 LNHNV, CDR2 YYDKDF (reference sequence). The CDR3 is CATSRGKDNQNYGYTF. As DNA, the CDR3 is TGTGCCACCAGCAGGGGTAAGGACAACCAGAACTATGGCTACACCTTC.

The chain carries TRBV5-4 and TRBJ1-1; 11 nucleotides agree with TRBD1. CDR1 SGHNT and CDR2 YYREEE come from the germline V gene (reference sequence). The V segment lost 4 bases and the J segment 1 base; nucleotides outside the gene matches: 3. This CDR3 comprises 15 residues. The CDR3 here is CASSQGQGANTEAFF. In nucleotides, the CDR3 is TGTGCCAGCAGCCAAGGACAGGGGGCGAACACTGAAGCTTTCTTT.

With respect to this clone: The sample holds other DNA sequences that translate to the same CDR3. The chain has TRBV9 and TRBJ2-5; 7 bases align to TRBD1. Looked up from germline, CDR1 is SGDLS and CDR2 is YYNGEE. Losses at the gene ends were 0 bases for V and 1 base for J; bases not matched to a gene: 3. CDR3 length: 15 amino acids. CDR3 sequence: CASSVAGTAQETQYF. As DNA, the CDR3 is TGTGCCAGCAGCGTAGCGGGGACAGCCCAAGAGACCCAGTACTTC. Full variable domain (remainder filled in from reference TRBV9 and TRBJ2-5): DSGVTQTPKHLITATGQRVTLRCSPRSGDLSVYWYQQSLDQGLQFLIQYYNGEERAKGNILERFSAQQFPDLHSELNLSSLELGDSALYFCASSVAGTAQETQYFGPGTRLLVL.

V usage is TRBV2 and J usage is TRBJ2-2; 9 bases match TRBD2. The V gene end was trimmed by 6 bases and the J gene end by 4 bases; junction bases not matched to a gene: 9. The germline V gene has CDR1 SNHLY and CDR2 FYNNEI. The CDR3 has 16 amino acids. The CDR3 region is CASRPSGTRVTGELFF. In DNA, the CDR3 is TGTGCCAGCAGGCCTAGCGGGACCCGAGTCACCGGGGAGCTGTTTTTT.

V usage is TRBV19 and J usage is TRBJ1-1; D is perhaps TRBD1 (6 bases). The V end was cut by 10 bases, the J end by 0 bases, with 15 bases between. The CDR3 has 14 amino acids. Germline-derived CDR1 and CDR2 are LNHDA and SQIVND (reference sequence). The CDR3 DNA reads TGTGCCACCCGGGACACAGGCATGAACACTGAAGCTTTCTTT. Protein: CATRDTGMNTEAFF.

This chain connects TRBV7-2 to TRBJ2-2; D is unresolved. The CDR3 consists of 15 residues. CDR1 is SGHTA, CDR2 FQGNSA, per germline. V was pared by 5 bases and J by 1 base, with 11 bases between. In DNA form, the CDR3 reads TGTGCCAGCAGCCCCCCCCCGGGGAACACCGGGGAGCTGTTTTTT. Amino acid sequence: CASSPPPGNTGELFF.

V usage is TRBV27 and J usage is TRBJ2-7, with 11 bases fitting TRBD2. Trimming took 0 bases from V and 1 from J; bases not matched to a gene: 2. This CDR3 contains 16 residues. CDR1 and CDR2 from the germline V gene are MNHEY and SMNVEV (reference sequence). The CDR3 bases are TGTGCCAGCAGTTTATCTCCTAGCGGGAGGTCCTACGAGCAGTACTTC. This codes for CASSLSPSGRSYEQYF.

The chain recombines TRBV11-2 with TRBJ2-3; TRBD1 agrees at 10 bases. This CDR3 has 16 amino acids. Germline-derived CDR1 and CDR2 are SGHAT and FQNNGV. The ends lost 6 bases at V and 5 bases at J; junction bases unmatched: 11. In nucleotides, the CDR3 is TGTGCCAGCAGAAGACAGGGGGCAGAAGGTGTAGATACGCAGTATTTT. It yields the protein CASRRQGAEGVDTQYF.

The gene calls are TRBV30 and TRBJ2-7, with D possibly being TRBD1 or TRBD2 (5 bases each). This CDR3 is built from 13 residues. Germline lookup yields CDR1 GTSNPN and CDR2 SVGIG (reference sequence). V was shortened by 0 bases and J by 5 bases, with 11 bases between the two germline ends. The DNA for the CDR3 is TGTGCCTGGAGTGTAGGCCGGGGCAACGAGCAGTACTTC. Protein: CAWSVGRGNEQYF.